The clone carrying this T cell receptor (beta chain) came up a few times. As yet, its antigen is unknown. The CDR3 consists of 10 residues. The germline V gene has CDR1 MGHDK and CDR2 SYGVNS. V dropped 7 bases and J dropped 10 bases, with 10 bases sitting between them. Primed by a sample-barcoded 5' primer and a J-beta primer mix, a second PCR proceeded for 7 to 11 cycles. Sequencing recovered at least 3 million CDR3-containing paired-end reads from each sample. TCRdb redid the calling of the 5' RACE reads with MiXCR, one entry per CDR3 protein. Among roughly 1,800,000 distinct CDR3 sequences listed, around 48% were seen once. This sample is drawn from a study of blood T cells in healthy people across ages. The study, taken as a whole, reports: In older individuals, TCR beta diversity per million T cells was lower, falling roughly linearly with age.

The V gene is TRBV25-1, the J gene TRBJ2-5, with D tentatively TRBD2 (5 bases). Sequencing was performed on blood. This TCR was sampled from a woman aged 40 to 50 in good health. The CDR3 nucleotides read TGTGCCAGCAAGGGTGGGAGCCAGTACTTC. Amino acids: CASKGGSQYF.